Shown below are 22 T cell receptor beta chains from a single sample sequenced in a study of T cells in localized non-small cell lung cancer. Generated by immunoSEQ multiplex PCR, the TCRdb table keeps only in-frame clones and is missing some. This sample carries roughly 1,500 clones, about 25% of them seen once, and the ten largest clones take approximately 9.3%. The sample consisted of normal lung tissue next to the tumor, taken before any cancer treatment. The source is a female donor of 60 years or more with stage II squamous cell lung carcinoma.

This clone came up a few times. This chain links TRBV6-8 with TRBJ2-1; D is tentatively TRBD1 or TRBD2 (5 bases each). Germline CDR1 and CDR2: MNHGY and SAAAGT. The germline V and J ends were trimmed by 5 bases and 10 bases, with 12 bases remaining between them. This CDR3 has 12 residues. The CDR3: CASSDQGVEQFF. The CDR3, as DNA: TGTGCCAGCAGTGACCAGGGAGTGGAGCAGTTCTTC.

The chain recombines TRBV18 with TRBJ1-5, with 10 positions matching TRBD1. The CDR3 is made up of 15 amino acids. CDR1 and CDR2 (germline): KGHSH, LQKENI. V trimming: 4 bases; J trimming: 2 bases; junction bases outside the gene matches: 2. The CDR3 nucleotides are TGTGCCAGCTCACTGACAGGGGGCGGCAATCAGCCCCAGCATTTT. Protein product: CASSLTGGGNQPQHF.

The rearrangement uses TRBV11-3 and TRBJ2-1; no clear D gene. This CDR3 is built from 17 residues. Germline CDR1 and CDR2: SGHNT and YENEEA. V lost 5 bases and J 0 bases, leaving 17 bases between the germline ends. CDR3 amino acids: CASSPLRVRSSYNEQFF. The CDR3 nucleotides are TGTGCCAGCAGCCCCCTACGGGTCAGGAGCTCCTACAATGAGCAGTTCTTC.

The chain combines TRBV11-3 with TRBJ2-3; 11 bases are a match to TRBD2. The length of the CDR3 is 15 residues. Trimming at V came to 3 bases and at J to 4 bases, leaving 3 bases not matched to a gene. Germline CDR1 is SGHNT and CDR2 is YENEEA. CDR3 in DNA: TGTGCCAGCAGCTTGATAGCGGGGGGGCCAGATACGCAGTATTTT. Residues: CASSLIAGGPDTQYF.

This clone is categorized as large (0.1 to 1%). The rearrangement uses TRBV11-3 and TRBJ2-5; D is ambiguous. Per the germline V gene, CDR1 is SGHNT and CDR2 is YENEEA. The CDR3 length is 15 residues. The V and J ends lost 5 bases and 0 bases respectively, with 13 bases between them. CDR3 in amino acids: CASSPDGYYQETQYF. The CDR3, as DNA: TGTGCCAGCAGCCCCGACGGCTATTACCAAGAGACCCAGTACTTC.

V is TRBV18 and J is TRBJ2-3, with TRBD2 identical over 13 bases. Germline V lookup: CDR1 KGHSH, CDR2 LQKENI. Unmatched junction bases numbered 6, after V lost 6 bases and J lost 6 bases. This CDR3 region has 15 residues. CDR3 protein: CASSWTSGGGDTQYF. The CDR3 bases are TGTGCCAGCTCGTGGACTAGCGGGGGAGGGGATACGCAGTATTTT.

Only a few counts were recorded for this clone. This chain uses TRBV28 with TRBJ1-4; D unresolved. The CDR3 consists of 17 residues. Germline CDR1 and CDR2: MDHEN and SYDVKM. V was shortened by 4 bases and J by 0 bases, with 15 bases between the two germline ends. The CDR3 loop reads CASSSESSDSTNEKLFF. The CDR3 region has the DNA TGTGCCAGCAGTTCAGAATCCAGTGATTCAACTAATGAAAAACTGTTTTTT.

The chain is built from TRBV28 and TRBJ1-3; TRBD1 agrees at 10 bases. V lost 5 bases, J lost 3 bases, and 4 bases stayed unmatched. The CDR3 spans 15 residues. The germline gives CDR1 MDHEN, CDR2 SYDVKM. CDR3 protein: CASSEGTGVGNTIYF. The CDR3 DNA is TGTGCCAGCAGTGAGGGGACAGGGGTTGGAAACACCATATATTTT.

The gene calls are TRBV28 and TRBJ2-6; D may match TRBD1 or TRBD2 (5 bases each). The germline V and J ends were trimmed by 7 bases and 2 bases, with 15 bases remaining between them. Per germline, CDR1 MDHEN and CDR2 SYDVKM. This CDR3 has 16 residues. The CDR3 DNA is TGTGCCAGCATCGGGGCGCTCGGCCCTGGGGCCAACGTCCTGACTTTC. It translates to CASIGALGPGANVLTF. Variable domain in full (rest from reference TRBV28 and TRBJ2-6): DVKVTQSSRYLVKRTGEKVFLECVQDMDHENMFWYRQDPGLGLRLIYFSYDVKMKEKGDIPEGYSVSREKKERFSLILESASTNQTSMYLCASIGALGPGANVLTFGAGSRLTVL.

This clone occurred a few times. The chain recombines TRBV6-8 with TRBJ2-1, with 7 bases identical to TRBD1. The J segment lost 6 bases and the V segment lost 5 bases, leaving 7 bases of the junction unmatched. The length of the CDR3 is 14 residues. Germline CDR1 reads MNHGY; CDR2 reads SAAAGT. The CDR3: CASSRPGQPNEQFF. In nucleotides, the CDR3 is TGTGCCAGCAGTCGCCCGGGACAGCCCAATGAGCAGTTCTTC.

This clone has just a few counts. This chain's CDR3 is CASSVWTSQETQYF. In DNA, the CDR3 is TGTGCCAGCAGCGTCTGGACTAGTCAAGAGACCCAGTACTTC. The chain combines TRBV11-3 with TRBJ2-5, with TRBD2 matching over 7 bases. Germline-derived CDR1 and CDR2 are SGHNT and YENEEA. The CDR3 runs to 14 residues. J was trimmed by 2 bases and V by 5 bases; bases with no gene match: 5. Filled out from reference TRBV11-3 and TRBJ2-5, the complete variable domain reads EAGVVQSPRYKIIEKKQPVAFWCNPISGHNTLYWYLQNLGQGPELLIRYENEEAVDDSQLPKDRFSAERLKGVDSTLKIQPAELGDSAVYLCASSVWTSQETQYFGPGTRLLVL.

This clone was detected only a few times. The chain couples TRBV6-8 to TRBJ1-5; the match to TRBD1 covers 7 bases. The CDR3 totals 13 residues. Germline V CDR1 and CDR2: MNHGY, SAAAGT. J lost 6 bases, V lost 6 bases, and 5 bases had no gene match. This CDR3 reads CASSGTVGQPQHF. CDR3 in DNA: TGTGCCAGCAGCGGGACAGTGGGTCAGCCCCAGCATTTT.

This clone was seen a few times. V usage is TRBV9 and J usage is TRBJ2-3; D possibly uses TRBD1 or TRBD2 (6 bases each). Trimming cost V 4 bases and J 6 bases, with 21 bases left between them. The CDR3 is 16 amino acids. The germline CDR1 and CDR2 sequences are SGDLS and YYNGEE. This chain's CDR3 is CASSFQAGDLSDTQYF. The DNA for the CDR3 is TGTGCCAGCAGCTTCCAGGCAGGGGACTTGTCGGATACGCAGTATTTT.

The table lists this clone with a few counts. This rearrangement joins TRBV6-8 to TRBJ1-2; TRBD1 aligns across 8 bases. CDR3 length: 14 amino acids. J gave up 8 bases and V 0 bases, and 5 bases lay outside the gene matches. From germline, CDR1 is MNHGY and CDR2 SAAAGT. Here the CDR3 reads CASSYSQGARGYTF. CDR3 nucleotides: TGTGCCAGCAGTTACTCTCAGGGGGCAAGGGGCTACACCTTC.

CDR3 coding DNA: TGTGCCAGCAGGCACCTAGCGGAACCTTACAATGAGCAGTTCTTC. As protein: CASRHLAEPYNEQFF. This rearrangement joins TRBV11-3 to TRBJ2-1; 7 nucleotides line up with TRBD2. V lost 6 bases, J lost 4 bases, and 9 bases stayed unmatched. Germline loops: CDR1 SGHNT, CDR2 YENEEA. The CDR3 loop spans 15 amino acids. The whole variable domain, remainder taken from reference TRBV11-3 and TRBJ2-1, is EAGVVQSPRYKIIEKKQPVAFWCNPISGHNTLYWYLQNLGQGPELLIRYENEEAVDDSQLPKDRFSAERLKGVDSTLKIQPAELGDSAVYLCASRHLAEPYNEQFFGPGTRLTVL.

The genes are TRBV6-1 and TRBJ2-2, with TRBD1 matching over 7 bases. V trimming: 2 bases; J trimming: 7 bases; junction bases outside the gene matches: 4. Germline V gives CDR1 MNHNS, CDR2 SASEGT. This CDR3 contains 14 residues. CDR3 nucleotide sequence: TGTGCCAGCAGTGAAAGTAGGGGGCTCGGGGAGCTGTTTTTT. Translating gives CASSESRGLGELFF.

The chain couples TRBV9 to TRBJ2-1; D tentatively reads TRBD1 or TRBD2 (5 bases each). V was shortened by 3 bases and J by 9 bases, with 19 bases between the two germline ends. CDR1 is SGDLS, CDR2 YYNGEE, per germline. The CDR3 runs to 15 residues. The CDR3 sequence: CASSEDNFARGEQFF. The CDR3 bases are TGTGCCAGCAGCGAGGACAATTTTGCCCGGGGTGAGCAGTTCTTC.

This CDR3 is CSVEDGGYEQYF. The CDR3 nucleotides read TGCAGCGTTGAAGATGGAGGTTACGAGCAGTACTTC. V usage is TRBV29-1 and J usage is TRBJ2-7; TRBD2 might be the D (5 bases). The V end was cut by 0 bases, the J end by 4 bases, with 7 bases between. Germline CDR1 SQVTM, CDR2 ANQGSEA. This CDR3 spans 12 amino acids.

The chain links TRBV19 to TRBJ1-1; D not resolved. The CDR3 spans 12 residues. Germline CDR1 reads LNHDA; CDR2 reads SQIVND (reference sequence). Trimming cost V 4 bases and J 4 bases, with 7 bases left between them. CDR3 in DNA: TGTGCCAGTAGTAGGAGGTCCACTGAAGCTTTCTTT. It specifies CASSRRSTEAFF.

J is TRBJ2-7 and V is TRBV19; the D gene is possibly TRBD2 (5 bases). The V end lost 8 bases, the J end lost 0 bases, and 20 bases lay between the germline ends. The CDR3 runs 16 residues. Germline values: CDR1 LNHDA, CDR2 SQIVND (reference sequence). The CDR3 spells CASSIALGGRSYEQYF. Here the CDR3 DNA reads TGTGCCAGTTCAATAGCCCTGGGCGGGCGCTCCTACGAGCAGTACTTC.

In this sample, this clone is medium-sized. CDR3 sequence reads: CASSLEAGLNQPQHF. The CDR3 DNA is TGTGCCAGCAGCTTAGAGGCAGGTCTCAATCAGCCCCAGCATTTT. The chain uses TRBV11-3 and TRBJ1-5; D call uncertain. The CDR3 extends over 15 amino acids. In germline, CDR1 is SGHNT, CDR2 YENEEA. The germline V and J ends were trimmed by 0 bases and 3 bases, with 9 bases remaining between them.

This clone turned up a few times. This chain uses TRBV6-8 with TRBJ2-5; no definite D call. Trimming pared 5 bases from V and 5 bases from J, leaving 24 bases between. CDR1 is MNHGY, CDR2 SAAAGT, per germline. The CDR3 runs to 17 residues. The DNA of the CDR3 is TGTGCCAGCAGTGGTTGGGTGGCTAACCCCCTCAGGGAGACCCAGTACTTC. Amino acid sequence: CASSGWVANPLRETQYF.